This T cell receptor (beta chain) derives from a study of cytomegalovirus exposure and HLA in healthy donors. On the study more broadly: Across 350 to 400 genotyped donors, about 80% landed in the Caucasian-associated ancestry cluster.

Of note for this clone: Its antigen is undetermined.

The study, taken as a whole, reports: An analysis was carried out at a later point. It showed that HLA-associated TCR beta chains were more clonally expanded than equally common non-associated chains. Exclusion applied to some V segments, including TRBV6-2 and TRBV6-3, as they were indistinguishable. Sequencing likely caused a cluster of highly shared sequence variants.

The PCR was carried out with 60 Vbeta primers and 13 Jbeta primers. Clones were read by immunoSEQ multiplex PCR, and TCRdb kept only the in-frame ones, dropping some. Of about 140,000 clones in the sample, roughly 83% were seen once. Trimming cost V 5 bases and J 0 bases, with 13 bases left between them. Germline CDR1 is SGHAT and CDR2 is FQNNGV. The CDR3 runs to 16 residues. Sequencing input: PBMCs. The genes are TRBV11-2 and TRBJ1-4, with D perhaps TRBD1 (5 bases). The sequence was obtained from a middle-aged man in good health and CMV-seronegative. CDR3 region: CASSLGTFATNEKLFF. In nucleotides, the CDR3 is TGTGCCAGCAGCCTCGGGACTTTTGCAACTAATGAAAAACTGTTTTTT.